This T cell receptor beta chain was found in a study of T-cell reconstitution after alpha-beta-depleted transplantation in children. Study results and caveats: Hyperexpanded clones declined; after one year, newly produced T cells mostly supplied diversity.

V was clipped by 1 base and J by 7 bases; unmatched bases: 15. Germline V gives CDR1 MNHEY, CDR2 SVGAGI. The CDR3 has 19 amino acids. A remark on this clonotype: Its antigen is not identified.

Unique molecular identifiers featured in how the TCRbeta library was prepared. TCRdb re-derived calls from the PCR reads in MiXCR, one entry per CDR3 protein. Counted here are hundreds of thousands of distinct CDR3 sequences, roughly 7.8% occurring once; the ten biggest clones make up approximately 9.6%. The receptor was derived from a female patient aged 2 to 10 who had a stem cell transplant for Fanconi anemia, so the T cells may come from the graft donor. This specimen consisted of peripheral blood, obtained 360 days after TCRalphabeta/CD19-depleted stem cell transplant. The chain couples TRBV6-5 to TRBJ2-1; 11 bases are shared with TRBD2. The CDR3 nucleotides are TGTGCCAGCAGTTACTTAGGAGGGGCGACTAGCGGGAAGACAAATGAGCAGTTCTTC. Translating it yields CASSYLGGATSGKTNEQFF.